The clone carrying this T cell receptor beta chain was seen at least ten times. CDR3 size: 13 residues. V trimming: 4 bases; J trimming: 10 bases; junction bases outside the gene matches: 9. CDR1 is WSHSY and CDR2 is SAAADI in the germline V gene. Individually, TCR cDNA molecules were each labelled with a unique molecular identifier. TCRdb ran MiXCR on the 5' RACE reads and lists one entry per CDR3 protein. The top ten clones hold 16% of a sample with around 120,000 distinct CDR3 sequences, 9% to 15% of them seen once. The source of the sample is a study of spatial heterogeneity in lung cancer. In the study overall: The donor population consisted of some 67 patients with untreated, early-stage non-small cell lung cancer. In raw reads, more than 9.5 appearances on average were recorded for each unique TCR and UMI combination.

As to time point: blood at routine non-recurrence follow-up after resection. Whole RNA from tumor, nontumor lung or frozen PBMC was sequenced unsorted. V usage is TRBV10-2 and J usage is TRBJ1-1, with 7 nucleotides matching TRBD1. Sequenced here: PBMCs, sampled at follow-up. The source is a male donor with early-stage non-small cell lung cancer. Here the CDR3 reads CASSAMKGARAFF. CDR3 coding DNA: TGCGCCAGCAGTGCAATGAAGGGGGCAAGAGCTTTCTTT.